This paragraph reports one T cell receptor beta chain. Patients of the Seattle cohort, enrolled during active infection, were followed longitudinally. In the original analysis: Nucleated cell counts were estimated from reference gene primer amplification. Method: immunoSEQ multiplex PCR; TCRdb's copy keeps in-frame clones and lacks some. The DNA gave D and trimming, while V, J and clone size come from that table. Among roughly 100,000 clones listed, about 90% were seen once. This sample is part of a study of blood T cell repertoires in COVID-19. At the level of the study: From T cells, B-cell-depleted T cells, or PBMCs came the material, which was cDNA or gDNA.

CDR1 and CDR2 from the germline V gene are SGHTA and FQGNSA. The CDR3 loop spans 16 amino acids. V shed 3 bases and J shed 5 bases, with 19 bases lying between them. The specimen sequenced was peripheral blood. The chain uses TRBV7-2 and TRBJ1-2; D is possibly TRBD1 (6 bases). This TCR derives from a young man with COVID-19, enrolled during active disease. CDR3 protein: CASSLPGHHEAYGYTF. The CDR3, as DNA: TGTGCCAGCAGCTTGCCGGGACACCACGAGGCGTATGGCTACACCTTC.